This T cell receptor beta chain was captured in a study of cytomegalovirus exposure and HLA in healthy donors. The study, taken as a whole, reports: For cytomegalovirus status, the classifier reportedly gave diagnoses with high specificity and sensitivity. Associated with cytomegalovirus, according to the listing, were 150 to 200 TCR beta chains. Most sequenced TCRs were rare (though some public TCRs occurred in many donors).

Remarks on this clone: The antigen remains unidentified.

Only in-frame clones appear in the TCRdb table, and some are missing; sequencing was by immunoSEQ multiplex PCR. The table includes 50,000 to 70,000 clones, 95% detected once. V was pared by 1 base and J by 9 bases, with 11 bases of the junction left unmatched. CDR1 and CDR2 from the germline V gene are SGHVS and FQNEAQ. The CDR3 runs 15 residues. The donors were part of the validation cohort of fewer than 150 subjects. That cohort was separate from the first cohort, which comprised about 670 subjects. This receptor was taken from a woman younger than 30 in good health and CMV-seropositive. The sequenced sample was PBMCs. The chain joins TRBV7-8 to TRBJ2-7, with TRBD1 matching 8 bases. The CDR3 loop is CASSLGFRGRSSQYF. The CDR3 bases are TGTGCCAGCAGCTTAGGGTTCAGGGGGCGATCGTCGCAGTACTTC.